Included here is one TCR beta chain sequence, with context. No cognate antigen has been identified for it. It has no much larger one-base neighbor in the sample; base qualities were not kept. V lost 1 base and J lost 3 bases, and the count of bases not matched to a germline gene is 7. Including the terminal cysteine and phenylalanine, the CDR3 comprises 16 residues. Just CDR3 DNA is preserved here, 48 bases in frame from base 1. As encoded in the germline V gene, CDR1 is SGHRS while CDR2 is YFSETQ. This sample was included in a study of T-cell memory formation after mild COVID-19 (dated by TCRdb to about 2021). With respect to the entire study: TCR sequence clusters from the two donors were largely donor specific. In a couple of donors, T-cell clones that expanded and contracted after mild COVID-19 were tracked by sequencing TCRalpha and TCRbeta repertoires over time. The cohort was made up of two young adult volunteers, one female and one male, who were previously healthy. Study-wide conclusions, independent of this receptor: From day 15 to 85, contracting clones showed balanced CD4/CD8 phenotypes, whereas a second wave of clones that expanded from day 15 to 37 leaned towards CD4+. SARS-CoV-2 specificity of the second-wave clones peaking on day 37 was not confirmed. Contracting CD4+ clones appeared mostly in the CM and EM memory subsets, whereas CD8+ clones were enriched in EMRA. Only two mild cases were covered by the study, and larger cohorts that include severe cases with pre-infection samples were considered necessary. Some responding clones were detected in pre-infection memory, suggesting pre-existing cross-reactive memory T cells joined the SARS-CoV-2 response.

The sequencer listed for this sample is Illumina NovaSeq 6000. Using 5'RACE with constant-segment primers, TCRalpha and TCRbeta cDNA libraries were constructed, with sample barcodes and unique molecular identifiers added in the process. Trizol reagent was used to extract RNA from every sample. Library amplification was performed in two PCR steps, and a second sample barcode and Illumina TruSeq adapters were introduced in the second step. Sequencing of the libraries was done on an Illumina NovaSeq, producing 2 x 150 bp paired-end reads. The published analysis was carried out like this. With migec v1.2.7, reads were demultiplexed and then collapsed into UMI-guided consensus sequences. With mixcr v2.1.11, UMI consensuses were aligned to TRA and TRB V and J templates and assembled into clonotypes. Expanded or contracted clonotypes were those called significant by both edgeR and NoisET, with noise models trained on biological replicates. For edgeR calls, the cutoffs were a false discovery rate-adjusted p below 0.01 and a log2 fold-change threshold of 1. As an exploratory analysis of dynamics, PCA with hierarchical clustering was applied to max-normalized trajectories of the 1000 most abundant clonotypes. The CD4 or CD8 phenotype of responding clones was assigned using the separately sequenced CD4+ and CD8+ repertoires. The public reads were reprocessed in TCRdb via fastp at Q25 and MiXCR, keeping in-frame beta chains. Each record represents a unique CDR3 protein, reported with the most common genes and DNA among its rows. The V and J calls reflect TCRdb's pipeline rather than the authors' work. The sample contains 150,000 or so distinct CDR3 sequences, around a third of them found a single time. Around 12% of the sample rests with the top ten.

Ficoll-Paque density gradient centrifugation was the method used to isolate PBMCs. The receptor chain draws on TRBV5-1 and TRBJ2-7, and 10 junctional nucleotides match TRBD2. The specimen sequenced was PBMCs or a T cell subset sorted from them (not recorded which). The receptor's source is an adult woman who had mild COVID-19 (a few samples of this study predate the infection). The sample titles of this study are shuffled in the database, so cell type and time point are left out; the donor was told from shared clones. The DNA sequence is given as TGCGCCAGCAGCTTGACCCCTAGCGGGAGTAACTACGAGCAGTACTTC. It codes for CASSLTPSGSNYEQYF.